Listed below are T cell receptor beta chains from one sample, sequenced in a study of control samples from healthy donors and cancer patients. Method: immunoSEQ multiplex PCR; TCRdb's copy keeps in-frame clones and lacks some. The sample lists some 44,000 clones; 60% to 80% were seen once. The sample consisted of formalin-fixed, paraffin-embedded tissue. These receptor sequences come from a male donor with melanoma. CDR3s include the opening cysteine and the closing phenylalanine or tryptophan. Rows give clone size only sometimes, using once, few, many, or a class for an expanded clone.

clone size: .
V gene: TRBV6-5
CDR3 protein: CASSSRPGRNYEQYF

clone size: .
V gene: TRBV6-5
CDR3 protein: CASRTAGQGGSEQYF

clone size: .
V gene: TRBV28
CDR3 protein: CASSGPTISPFF

clone size: .
V gene: TRBV2
CDR3 protein: CASSQVRGTGISTEAFF

clone size: .
V gene: TRBV6-5
CDR3 protein: CASSYGGQPYGYTF

clone size: .
V gene: TRBV24-1
CDR3 protein: CATRVPGEKLFF

clone size: medium-sized
V gene: TRBV7-9
CDR3 protein: CAGSLIGGNTEAFF

clone size: .
V gene: TRBV5-6
CDR3 protein: CASSDQNRETQYF

clone size: .
V gene: TRBV30
CDR3 protein: CAWSVRPGGDTEAFF

clone size: .
V gene: TRBV10-3
CDR3 protein: CAISEFPSLNEQFF

clone size: .
V gene: TRBV28
CDR3 protein: CASSRTGEYEQYF

clone size: .
V gene: TRBV5-1
CDR3 protein: CASSPGLAGGPWSYNEQFF

clone size: .
V gene: TRBV14
CDR3 protein: CASSQRSGRTEAFF

clone size: .
V gene: TRBV6-5
CDR3 protein: CASSYRTGGVNTEAFF

clone size: once
V gene: TRBV3-1/TRBV3-2
CDR3 protein: CASSPVENSPLHF

clone size: large
V gene: TRBV19
CDR3 protein: CASSTGGSLGDIQYF

clone size: many
V gene: TRBV5-1
CDR3 protein: CASADRGRRTEAFF

clone size: few
V gene: TRBV11-2
CDR3 protein: CASTPMGVGNTIYF

clone size: .
V gene: TRBV6-2/TRBV6-3
CDR3 protein: CASSYLGSEQYF

clone size: few
V gene: TRBV29-1
CDR3 protein: CSVEAARASGGYTF

clone size: .
V gene: TRBV27
CDR3 protein: CASSLGARGEQYF

clone size: .
V gene: TRBV6-5
CDR3 protein: CASSPRAGFNEQYF

clone size: .
V gene: TRBV7-2
CDR3 protein: CASSLGTLPEVDEQFF